This TCR beta chain was recovered during a study of blood T cell repertoires in COVID-19. Study in general: Italy, Spain and the United States were the sources of the convalescent and acute COVID-19 samples.

TCRdb keeps only in-frame clones here, not all; method: immunoSEQ multiplex PCR. Of about 200,000 clones listed, roughly 77% are singletons. Trimming cost V 2 bases and J 8 bases, with 12 bases left between them. This CDR3 spans 13 amino acids. Seattle patients were enrolled while actively infected and followed longitudinally. This sequence joins TRBV12-3 or TRBV12-4 and TRBJ1-2; weak D call: TRBD1 (5 bases). The sequenced material came from peripheral blood. The receptor comes from a woman in her forties with COVID-19, enrolled during active disease. This CDR3 is CASSLSQGSGYTF. CDR3 DNA sequence: TGTGCCAGCAGTTTAAGTCAGGGTAGCGGCTACACCTTC.